The 28 T cell receptor beta chains given below trace back to one sample, sequenced in a study of blood T cell repertoires in COVID-19. Libraries were prepared by immunoSEQ multiplex PCR; TCRdb keeps only in-frame clonotypes and omits some of them. The sample has tens of thousands of clones; 86% are singletons. Sample: peripheral blood. These receptor sequences come from an elderly woman with COVID-19, enrolled during active disease.

The chain couples TRBV7-2 to TRBJ1-4; the D is unclear. Germline V gene sequence: CDR1 SGHTA, CDR2 FQGNSA. The CDR3 contains 14 residues. Trimming removed 0 bases from V and 5 bases from J, with 7 bases in between. The CDR3 coding sequence is TGTGCCAGCAGCTTAGCTTCGGTAAATGAAAAACTGTTTTTT. It encodes CASSLASVNEKLFF.

This chain joins TRBV5-6 and TRBJ1-1; D is possibly TRBD1 (6 bases). There are 17 residues in the CDR3. The V end lost 4 bases, the J end lost 3 bases, and 22 bases lay between the germline ends. Germline V CDR1 and CDR2: SGHDT, YYEEEE. This CDR3 reads CASSTLRGIRADTEAFF. CDR3 DNA: TGTGCCAGCAGCACCCTCAGGGGAATTCGGGCGGACACTGAAGCTTTCTTT.

This rearrangement joins TRBV19 to TRBJ1-2; TRBD1 agrees at 7 bases. The CDR3 runs 12 residues. CDR1 and CDR2 (germline): LNHDA, SQIVND (reference sequence). V lost 5 bases, J lost 5 bases, and 2 bases stayed unmatched. The CDR3 is CASSDRAYGYTF. CDR3 nucleotides: TGTGCCAGTAGTGACAGGGCGTATGGCTACACCTTC.

The rearrangement joins TRBV6-2 or TRBV6-3 to TRBJ1-5; weak D call: TRBD1 (6 bases). V lost 6 bases, J lost 1 base, and 19 bases lay in between. The length of the CDR3 is 17 residues. The V gene's germline CDR1 is MNHEY and CDR2 SVGEGT. This chain's CDR3 is CASSTVGQSNSNQPQHF. The DNA of the CDR3 is TGTGCCAGCAGCACGGTTGGACAGAGTAACAGCAATCAGCCCCAGCATTTT.

The chain uses TRBV3-1 (or the pseudogene TRBV3-2) and TRBJ1-1; 8 bases agree with TRBD1. Trimming took 4 bases from V and 5 from J; bases not matched to a gene: 12. Germline V gene lookup returns CDR1 LGHDT and CDR2 YNNKEL (reference sequence). The CDR3 covers 16 residues. DNA for the CDR3: TGTGCCAGCAGCCCCTCCGACAGGGGATCTTTTACTGAAGCTTTCTTT. Amino acid sequence: CASSPSDRGSFTEAFF.

In this sample, this clone turned up a few times. V gene TRBV19 combines with J gene TRBJ1-1, with 11 bases fitting TRBD1. Trimming removed 4 bases from V and 5 bases from J; junction bases left unmatched: 12. The CDR3 length is 17 residues. The germline V gene has CDR1 LNHDA and CDR2 SQIVND (reference sequence). In DNA, the CDR3 is TGTGCCAGTAGTAATGACCCCCGGGACAGGGGGAGGACTGAAGCTTTCTTT. The encoded protein is CASSNDPRDRGRTEAFF.

This clone came up once. The chain uses TRBV28 and TRBJ2-7; TRBD2 matches at 9 bases. This CDR3 contains 14 residues. Germline values: CDR1 MDHEN, CDR2 SYDVKM. V lost 7 bases and J lost 2; bases outside the gene matches: 6. The CDR3 protein is CASTRTSEAYEQYF. CDR3 coding DNA: TGTGCCAGCACCAGGACTAGCGAAGCCTACGAGCAGTACTTC.

The gene calls are TRBV4-1 and TRBJ1-5; 8 nucleotides match TRBD1. J gave up 4 bases and V 0 bases, and 8 bases lay outside the gene matches. Per germline, CDR1 MGHRA and CDR2 YSYEKL. The CDR3 spans 17 residues. The CDR3 here is CASSQDRSGGGNQPQHF. Written as DNA, the CDR3 is TGCGCCAGCAGCCAAGATCGCTCAGGGGGCGGGAATCAGCCCCAGCATTTT.

The chain links TRBV6-4 to TRBJ2-1, with 9 bases matching TRBD1. The V gene's germline CDR1 is MRHNA and CDR2 SNTAGT. The V gene end was trimmed by 0 bases and the J gene end by 5 bases; junction bases not matched to a gene: 5. The CDR3 length is 16 residues. The CDR3 protein is CASSDSTGGRNNEQFF. CDR3 nucleotides: TGTGCCAGCAGTGACTCGACAGGGGGTCGCAACAATGAGCAGTTCTTC.

The rearrangement joins TRBV15 to TRBJ2-7; D is ambiguous. Deletions cut 1 base from V and 3 bases from J, with 7 bases between. Germline V gene lookup returns CDR1 LNHNV and CDR2 YYDKDF (reference sequence). CDR3 length equals 13 residues. DNA of the CDR3: TGTGCCACCAGCAGAGGGTCGGGCTACGAGCAGTACTTC. Protein product: CATSRGSGYEQYF.

The rearrangement uses TRBV18 and TRBJ1-3, with 9 bases aligning to TRBD1. Trimming took 5 bases from V and 0 from J; bases not matched to a gene: 8. CDR1 is KGHSH, CDR2 LQKENI, per germline. This CDR3 has 17 residues. The DNA of the CDR3 is TGTGCCAGCTCAGCGGGACAGGGTCGGAGCTCTGGAAACACCATATATTTT. It is translated as CASSAGQGRSSGNTIYF.

The V call is TRBV5-1, the J call TRBJ2-2; TRBD1 aligns across 8 bases. The CDR3 is made up of 17 amino acids. V was pared by 4 bases and J by 5 bases, with 13 bases of the junction left unmatched. Germline V gene data show CDR1 as SGHRS and CDR2 as YFSETQ. The CDR3 is CASSPARTGLLTGELFF. CDR3 bases: TGCGCCAGCAGCCCCGCCCGGACAGGGCTTTTAACCGGGGAGCTGTTTTTT.

V gene TRBV2 combines with J gene TRBJ2-1, with D unclear. CDR1 and CDR2 from the germline V gene are SNHLY and FYNNEI. The CDR3 is 12 amino acids. V lost 5 bases and J 10 bases, leaving 12 bases between the germline ends. CDR3: CASSTTLREQFF. In nucleotides, the CDR3 is TGTGCCAGCAGTACTACACTACGAGAGCAGTTCTTC.

This chain links TRBV2 with TRBJ2-7; D not certain. The V and J ends lost 0 bases and 3 bases respectively, with 12 bases between them. Germline V CDR1 and CDR2: SNHLY, FYNNEI. This CDR3 is built from 15 residues. The CDR3 loop is CASSEALGSYYEQYF. The CDR3 nucleotides are TGTGCCAGCAGTGAAGCGCTTGGCAGTTACTACGAGCAGTACTTC.

V and J are TRBV4-2 and TRBJ1-2, with 11 bases aligning to TRBD1. V gave up 0 bases and J gave up 4 bases; unmatched junction bases: 1. Germline CDR1 and CDR2: LGHNA and YNFKEQ. The CDR3 is 15 amino acids. Written as DNA, the CDR3 is TGTGCCAGCAGCCAAGAAGGGACAGGGGGCTATGGCTACACCTTC. Translated: CASSQEGTGGYGYTF.

The chain recombines TRBV19 with TRBJ1-3; tentatively, D is TRBD1 (6 bases). Germline V CDR1 and CDR2: LNHDA, SQIVND (reference sequence). V shed 3 bases and J shed 4 bases, with 13 bases lying between them. This CDR3 contains 15 residues. The CDR3 protein is CASSMGRGAGNTIYF. The CDR3 DNA is TGTGCCAGTAGTATGGGCAGGGGAGCAGGAAACACCATATATTTT.

The chain is built from TRBV3-1 (or the pseudogene TRBV3-2) and TRBJ2-5; 12 nucleotides align to TRBD2. Germline trimming cut 2 bases from V and 0 bases from J; bases unmatched to any gene: 7. Germline-derived CDR1 and CDR2 are LGHDT and YNNKEL (reference sequence). This CDR3 is built from 18 residues. The CDR3, as DNA: TGTGCCAGCAGCCAAATCCTCACTAGCGGGGGGTACCAAGAGACCCAGTACTTC. It translates to CASSQILTSGGYQETQYF.

CDR3 protein: CASSTSGDSYEQYF. CDR3 sequence (DNA): TGTGCCAGCAGCACCTCAGGGGATTCCTACGAGCAGTACTTC. J is TRBJ2-7 and V is TRBV7-2, with D possibly matching TRBD1 (6 bases). The ends were cut back, 5 bases at V and 1 base at J, with 12 bases in the middle. Germline lookup yields CDR1 SGHTA and CDR2 FQGNSA. CDR3 length: 14 amino acids.

V gene TRBV2 combines with J gene TRBJ1-5; D unresolved. The CDR3 has 13 residues. CDR1 and CDR2 (germline): SNHLY, FYNNEI. V lost 0 bases and J 5 bases, leaving 5 bases between the germline ends. The CDR3 loop is CASSEAVYQPQHF. The DNA of the CDR3 is TGTGCCAGCAGTGAAGCTGTATATCAGCCCCAGCATTTT.

The V and J genes are TRBV2 and TRBJ2-2; D is perhaps TRBD2 (6 bases). CDR1 SNHLY and CDR2 FYNNEI come from the germline V gene. This CDR3 spans 14 amino acids. The V gene lost 6 bases and the J gene lost 4 bases, with 12 bases spanning the gap. CDR3 DNA sequence: TGTGCCAGCAGCGGGGGACGATCCACCGGGGAGCTGTTTTTT. This translates into CASSGGRSTGELFF.

The rearrangement uses TRBV19 and TRBJ2-7; D unresolved. Germline values: CDR1 LNHDA, CDR2 SQIVND (reference sequence). The CDR3 is 12 amino acids. Trimming left V 3 bases short and J 5 bases short, with 8 bases between. The CDR3 DNA reads TGTGCCAGTAGTATGCTCGGTGACGAGCAGTACTTC. The encoded protein is CASSMLGDEQYF.

This clone was recorded once. V gene TRBV5-5 combines with J gene TRBJ1-2; D unresolved. This CDR3 spans 13 amino acids. V was trimmed by 0 bases and J by 4 bases, leaving 7 bases between them. Germline-derived CDR1 and CDR2 are SGHKS and YYEKEE (reference sequence). The CDR3 bases are TGTGCCAGCAGCTTGGACCAGATCTATGGCTACACCTTC. This translates into CASSLDQIYGYTF.

The rearrangement uses TRBV12-3 or TRBV12-4 and TRBJ1-4, with 8 bases lining up with TRBD1. CDR3 length equals 13 residues. Germline trimming cut 6 bases from V and 8 bases from J; bases unmatched to any gene: 5. This CDR3 reads CASSRGQGEKLFF. The CDR3 region has the DNA TGTGCCAGCAGCCGCGGACAGGGAGAAAAACTGTTTTTT.

This chain connects TRBV10-3 to TRBJ1-1; 10 nucleotides align to TRBD1. Germline V gene lookup returns CDR1 ENHRY and CDR2 SYGVKD. V shed 6 bases, J shed 1 base, and the junction held 11 bases outside the gene matches. The CDR3 loop spans 17 amino acids. CDR3 sequence (DNA): TGTGCCATCAGGAACGACAGGGGGCGCCGGGGGAACACTGAAGCTTTCTTT. It translates to CAIRNDRGRRGNTEAFF.

This clone was picked up a small number of times. The chain carries TRBV28 and TRBJ1-1, with D unclear. The CDR3 sequence is 16 residues long. Germline CDR1 reads MDHEN; CDR2 reads SYDVKM. V lost 6 bases and J lost 4, with 21 bases in between. In DNA, the CDR3 is TGTGCCAGCAGCTCGGGTAATGGCATGATCAGCACTGAAGCTTTCTTT. Translated, it gives CASSSGNGMISTEAFF. Combining the CDR3 with reference TRBV28 and TRBJ1-1 gives the whole variable domain DVKVTQSSRYLVKRTGEKVFLECVQDMDHENMFWYRQDPGLGLRLIYFSYDVKMKEKGDIPEGYSVSREKKERFSLILESASTNQTSMYLCASSSGNGMISTEAFFGQGTRLTVV.

The rearrangement joins TRBV4-1 to TRBJ2-5, with unresolved D. CDR3 length: 15 amino acids. Trimming shortened V by 4 bases and J by 0 bases, and 12 bases separated the two germline ends. Per the germline V gene, CDR1 is MGHRA and CDR2 is YSYEKL. The CDR3 region is CASSRATANQETQYF. CDR3 nucleotides: TGCGCCAGCAGCCGAGCGACTGCAAACCAAGAGACCCAGTACTTC.

The J gene is TRBJ2-5, the V gene TRBV7-9, with a tentative D call TRBD1 (5 bases). Germline V gene lookup returns CDR1 SEHNR and CDR2 FQNEAQ (reference sequence). Trimming took off 2 bases at V and 3 bases at J, with 7 bases between the two ends. This CDR3 is built from 13 residues. DNA for the CDR3: TGTGCCAGCAGCTTAACCAGGGAAGAGACCCAGTACTTC. It codes for CASSLTREETQYF. Drawing the rest from reference TRBV7-9 and TRBJ2-5, the complete variable domain is DTGVSQNPRHKITKRGQNVTFRCDPISEHNRLYWYRQTLGQGPEFLTYFQNEAQLEKSRLLSDRFSAERPKGSFSTLEIQRTEQGDSAMYLCASSLTREETQYFGPGTRLLVL.

The chain recombines TRBV30 with TRBJ1-5; D is uncertain. The CDR3 has 13 amino acids. CDR1 is GTSNPN, CDR2 SVGIG, per germline (reference sequence). The V and J ends lost 2 bases and 3 bases respectively, with 8 bases between them. In DNA form, the CDR3 reads TGTGCCTGGAGTTTGAGCTCCAATCAGCCCCAGCATTTT. It specifies CAWSLSSNQPQHF.